This is a list of T cell receptor beta chains from one sample in a study of cytomegalovirus exposure and HLA in healthy donors. Assay used: immunoSEQ multiplex PCR; TCRdb lists only in-frame clones, some missing. The sample yields 150,000 or so clones, 73% seen once. Material for sequencing was PBMCs. The receptor set was obtained from a woman aged 18-29 years in good health and CMV-seronegative. The CDR3 runs from the conserved cysteine through the conserved F or W. The D gene is left open where the match is weak. Only some rows state a clone size, as once, few, many or a class for expanded clones.

abundance: .; j_gene: TRBJ1-1; v_gene: TRBV7-2; d_gene: .; CDR3nt: TGTGCCAGCAGCTTAGCGCTAGGTAACACTGAAGCTTTCTTT; CDR3aa: CASSLALGNTEAFF
abundance: .; j_gene: TRBJ2-5; v_gene: TRBV6-5; d_gene: .; CDR3nt: TGTGCCAGCAGTCCAGGGACATTTAAAGAGACCCAGTACTTC; CDR3aa: CASSPGTFKETQYF
abundance: few; j_gene: TRBJ1-2; v_gene: TRBV28; d_gene: .; CDR3nt: TGTGCCAGCAGTTTCTCTCCGGGAGGCTATGGCTACACCTTC; CDR3aa: CASSFSPGGYGYTF
abundance: .; j_gene: TRBJ2-7; v_gene: TRBV19; d_gene: .; CDR3nt: TGTGCCAGTTCCCGGGACTCAATATACGAGCAGTACTTC; CDR3aa: CASSRDSIYEQYF
abundance: few; j_gene: TRBJ1-5; v_gene: TRBV5-4; d_gene: .; CDR3nt: TGTGCCAGCAGCTCCGGGGGGGTCAATCAGCCCCAGCATTTT; CDR3aa: CASSSGGVNQPQHF
abundance: once; j_gene: TRBJ2-1; v_gene: TRBV4-2; d_gene: .; CDR3nt: TGTGCCAGCAGCTCTGGACTAAAACCATACAATGAGCAGTTCTTC; CDR3aa: CASSSGLKPYNEQFF
abundance: .; j_gene: TRBJ2-5; v_gene: TRBV4-1; d_gene: TRBD1; CDR3nt: TGCGCCAGCAGCCAAGATGGCACAGGGGGGGAGACCCAGTACTTC; CDR3aa: CASSQDGTGGETQYF
abundance: .; j_gene: TRBJ1-1; v_gene: TRBV4-1; d_gene: TRBD1; CDR3nt: TGCGCCAGCAGCCAAGATCCAGGGGGAAGCACTGAAGCTTTCTTT; CDR3aa: CASSQDPGGSTEAFF
abundance: few; j_gene: TRBJ2-1; v_gene: TRBV6-4; d_gene: TRBD2; CDR3nt: TGTGCCAGCAGTGACTCGGCTAGCGGGTACAATGAGCAGTTCTTC; CDR3aa: CASSDSASGYNEQFF
abundance: .; j_gene: TRBJ2-3; v_gene: TRBV5-1; d_gene: .; CDR3nt: TGCGCCAGCAGCTTTGGCAGGAAAAGCACAGATACGCAGTATTTT; CDR3aa: CASSFGRKSTDTQYF
abundance: .; j_gene: TRBJ2-1; v_gene: TRBV5-1; d_gene: TRBD2; CDR3nt: TGCGCCAGCCACACCGGGACTAGCGGGGGCAATGAGCAGTTCTTC; CDR3aa: CASHTGTSGGNEQFF
abundance: .; j_gene: TRBJ1-1; v_gene: TRBV5-1; d_gene: TRBD1; CDR3nt: TGCGCCAGCAGCTTACCCGAATCGGACAGGGAGGTAGCTTTCTTT; CDR3aa: CASSLPESDREVAFF
abundance: .; j_gene: TRBJ1-6; v_gene: TRBV6-1; d_gene: .; CDR3nt: TGTGCCAGCAGTGAAGGGTCAGGAGGGCCGTTCGTTTCACCCCTCCACTTT; CDR3aa: CASSEGSGGPFVSPLHF
abundance: .; j_gene: TRBJ1-2; v_gene: TRBV9; d_gene: TRBD1; CDR3nt: TGTGCCAGCAGCCAGGGACAGGGTCTCGCTCCCTATGGCTACACCTTC; CDR3aa: CASSQGQGLAPYGYTF
abundance: .; j_gene: TRBJ2-1; v_gene: TRBV6-5; d_gene: .; CDR3nt: TGTGCCAGCAGTTACGTCGAGGTGGGGGGTTACAATGAGCAGTTCTTC; CDR3aa: CASSYVEVGGYNEQFF
abundance: .; j_gene: TRBJ1-1; v_gene: TRBV6-5; d_gene: .; CDR3nt: TGTGCCAGCAGTTACGCTTTGGGGGGCACTGAAGCTTTCTTT; CDR3aa: CASSYALGGTEAFF
abundance: .; j_gene: TRBJ2-4; v_gene: TRBV7-9; d_gene: TRBD1; CDR3nt: TGTGCCAGCAGCTTAGATCAACAGGGGAACATTCAGTACTTC; CDR3aa: CASSLDQQGNIQYF
abundance: .; j_gene: TRBJ1-1; v_gene: TRBV25-1; d_gene: .; CDR3nt: TGTGCCAGCAGCTTCAACTGGAACACTGAAGCTTTCTTT; CDR3aa: CASSFNWNTEAFF
abundance: .; j_gene: TRBJ2-1; v_gene: TRBV5-1; d_gene: .; CDR3nt: TGCGCCAGCAGCTTGGACAGAATTTACAATGAGCAGTTCTTC; CDR3aa: CASSLDRIYNEQFF
abundance: once; j_gene: TRBJ2-1; v_gene: TRBV20-1; d_gene: .; CDR3nt: TGCAGTGCTAGCGGCTACAATGAGCAGTTCTTC; CDR3aa: CSASGYNEQFF
abundance: .; j_gene: TRBJ2-4; v_gene: TRBV2; d_gene: TRBD2; CDR3nt: TGTGCCAGTGCTGCCGGGACTAGCGGGGGGGCCGCCAAAAACATTCAGTACTTC; CDR3aa: CASAAGTSGGAAKNIQYF
abundance: .; j_gene: TRBJ2-3; v_gene: TRBV5-5; d_gene: .; CDR3nt: TGTGCCAGCAGCTCCACAGGGCCAGATACGCAGTATTTT; CDR3aa: CASSSTGPDTQYF
abundance: .; j_gene: TRBJ1-1; v_gene: TRBV5-6; d_gene: .; CDR3nt: TGTGCCAGCAGCACGGGGCCCGGGGGTGAAGCTTTCTTT; CDR3aa: CASSTGPGGEAFF
abundance: .; j_gene: TRBJ1-5; v_gene: TRBV7-2; d_gene: TRBD1; CDR3nt: TGTGCCAGCAGCTTAGCAATGACAGGGGGCAATCAGCCCCAGCATTTT; CDR3aa: CASSLAMTGGNQPQHF
abundance: .; j_gene: TRBJ2-1; v_gene: TRBV11-2; d_gene: .; CDR3nt: TGTGCCAGCAGCTTACCCCGAGGGAGCGGACCTTCCTACAATGAGCAGTTCTTC; CDR3aa: CASSLPRGSGPSYNEQFF
abundance: few; j_gene: TRBJ2-6; v_gene: TRBV11-3; d_gene: .; CDR3nt: TGTGCCAGCAGCTTAGGTCGCACAACTGGGGCCAACGTCCTGACTTTC; CDR3aa: CASSLGRTTGANVLTF
abundance: few; j_gene: TRBJ1-5; v_gene: TRBV28; d_gene: TRBD1; CDR3nt: TGTGCCAGCAGCCCGACAGGGCGTAGCAATCAGCCCCAGCATTTT; CDR3aa: CASSPTGRSNQPQHF
abundance: .; j_gene: TRBJ2-1; v_gene: TRBV2; d_gene: .; CDR3nt: TGTGCCAGCAGGGAGGGGAGGGGGGAGTCGGTCCGGTTCTTC; CDR3aa: CASREGRGESVRFF
abundance: .; j_gene: TRBJ2-4; v_gene: TRBV29-1; d_gene: .; CDR3nt: TGCAGCGTTGAAAAAGGCGGAGGGCCGAACAGTCAGTACTTC; CDR3aa: CSVEKGGGPNSQYF
abundance: .; j_gene: TRBJ1-1; v_gene: TRBV5-1; d_gene: TRBD1; CDR3nt: TGCGCCAGCAGCTTATTAGGGGGCGAGTCGACCGAAGCTTTCTTT; CDR3aa: CASSLLGGESTEAFF
abundance: .; j_gene: TRBJ1-1; v_gene: TRBV9; d_gene: .; CDR3nt: TGTGCCAGCAGCGTAGAGGATAATAAGAGACATGGAGCTTTCTTT; CDR3aa: CASSVEDNKRHGAFF
abundance: .; j_gene: TRBJ1-2; v_gene: TRBV5-6; d_gene: .; CDR3nt: TGTGCCAGCAGCTTACCGGGGAACTATGGCTACACCTTC; CDR3aa: CASSLPGNYGYTF
abundance: .; j_gene: TRBJ2-5; v_gene: TRBV7-9; d_gene: .; CDR3nt: TGTGCCAGCAGCTTAGGTTTACAGGGGAGGCAAGAGACCCAGTACTTC; CDR3aa: CASSLGLQGRQETQYF
abundance: .; j_gene: TRBJ1-3; v_gene: TRBV4-2; d_gene: TRBD1; CDR3nt: TGTGCCAGCAGCCAAGGGGGACAGGCTGGAAACACCATATATTTT; CDR3aa: CASSQGGQAGNTIYF
abundance: .; j_gene: TRBJ2-2; v_gene: TRBV5-1; d_gene: .; CDR3nt: TGCGCCAGCAACCAGGGACATCAGAACACCGGGGAGCTGTTTTTT; CDR3aa: CASNQGHQNTGELFF
abundance: .; j_gene: TRBJ1-2; v_gene: TRBV28; d_gene: .; CDR3nt: TGTGCCAGCAGTTTCCCCCCGGGGGACTATGGCTACACCTTC; CDR3aa: CASSFPPGDYGYTF
abundance: .; j_gene: TRBJ1-5; v_gene: TRBV4-2; d_gene: .; CDR3nt: TGTGCCAGCAGCCCGCTCTACGGTCAATATACGGGCAATCAGCCCCAGCATTTT; CDR3aa: CASSPLYGQYTGNQPQHF
abundance: .; j_gene: TRBJ2-3; v_gene: TRBV5-6; d_gene: .; CDR3nt: TGTGCCAGCAGCTTTGGACAGCGCCCAGATACGCAGTATTTT; CDR3aa: CASSFGQRPDTQYF
abundance: .; j_gene: TRBJ2-6; v_gene: TRBV29-1; d_gene: TRBD1; CDR3nt: TGCAGCGTTGCGGACAGGGGAAGGTCTGGGGCCAACGTCCTGACTTTC; CDR3aa: CSVADRGRSGANVLTF
abundance: .; j_gene: TRBJ2-7; v_gene: TRBV27; d_gene: .; CDR3nt: TGTGCCAGCAGTTTACAGGGGGAGGCCTACGAGCAGTACTTC; CDR3aa: CASSLQGEAYEQYF
abundance: .; j_gene: TRBJ2-7; v_gene: TRBV9; d_gene: .; CDR3nt: TGTGCCAGCAGCCCAAACCCACGACAGCCAAACCTGTCCGAGCAGTACTTC; CDR3aa: CASSPNPRQPNLSEQYF
abundance: .; j_gene: TRBJ2-3; v_gene: TRBV19; d_gene: .; CDR3nt: TGTGCCAGTAGTATCCGACTGCGATTTTCAGATACGCAGTATTTT; CDR3aa: CASSIRLRFSDTQYF
abundance: few; j_gene: TRBJ1-5; v_gene: TRBV6-1; d_gene: .; CDR3nt: TGTGCCAGCAGGGGGGGGCAGGATCAGCCCCAGCATTTT; CDR3aa: CASRGGQDQPQHF
abundance: .; j_gene: TRBJ2-7; v_gene: TRBV5-1; d_gene: .; CDR3nt: TGCGCCAGCGCGAGGGTAGGCTACGAGCAGTACTTC; CDR3aa: CASARVGYEQYF
abundance: .; j_gene: TRBJ2-5; v_gene: TRBV11-3; d_gene: TRBD1; CDR3nt: TGTGCCACTTCTACCGGGACAGCACAACAAGAGACCCAGTACTTC; CDR3aa: CATSTGTAQQETQYF
abundance: .; j_gene: TRBJ1-1; v_gene: TRBV7-8; d_gene: TRBD1; CDR3nt: TGTGCCAGCAGCTTAGCGCGATTTGGGACAGCGAACACTGAAGCTTTCTTT; CDR3aa: CASSLARFGTANTEAFF
abundance: few; j_gene: TRBJ2-1; v_gene: TRBV5-4; d_gene: TRBD2; CDR3nt: TGTGCCAGCACCATTGATGGGACTACTTACAATGAGCAGTTCTTC; CDR3aa: CASTIDGTTYNEQFF
abundance: .; j_gene: TRBJ2-7; v_gene: TRBV19; d_gene: .; CDR3nt: TGTGCCAGTAGTCTGGAGAAAGGCAGCTCCTACGAGCAGTACTTC; CDR3aa: CASSLEKGSSYEQYF
abundance: .; j_gene: TRBJ2-1; v_gene: TRBV29-1; d_gene: .; CDR3nt: TGCAGCGTTGAATTAGCGGCTGGAGGATACAATGAGCAGTTCTTC; CDR3aa: CSVELAAGGYNEQFF
abundance: few; j_gene: TRBJ1-5; v_gene: TRBV28; d_gene: TRBD1; CDR3nt: TGTGCCAGCAGTGTTACAATGGAAGACAGGGGACAGCATTTT; CDR3aa: CASSVTMEDRGQHF
abundance: .; j_gene: TRBJ1-1; v_gene: TRBV5-1; d_gene: .; CDR3nt: TGCGCCAGCAGCTCCTCCGGGGAGAACACTGAAGCTTTCTTT; CDR3aa: CASSSSGENTEAFF
abundance: .; j_gene: TRBJ1-4; v_gene: TRBV6-6; d_gene: TRBD1; CDR3nt: TGTGCCACCCAGGGGGATGCTAATGAAAAACTGTTTTTT; CDR3aa: CATQGDANEKLFF
abundance: .; j_gene: TRBJ1-4; v_gene: TRBV2; d_gene: .; CDR3nt: TGTGCCAGCAGTGAAGCCCCGGGAGGATCCGGAGGGAAACTGTTTTTT; CDR3aa: CASSEAPGGSGGKLFF
abundance: .; j_gene: TRBJ1-3; v_gene: TRBV7-2; d_gene: TRBD1; CDR3nt: TGTGCCAGCAGCTTACTAAGGGCGGCAGGGGGTTCGGGAAACACCATATATTTT; CDR3aa: CASSLLRAAGGSGNTIYF
abundance: .; j_gene: TRBJ1-1; v_gene: TRBV5-1; d_gene: .; CDR3nt: TGCGCCAGCAGCTTGCTGGATGCGGGCACTGAAGCTTTCTTT; CDR3aa: CASSLLDAGTEAFF
abundance: .; j_gene: TRBJ1-6; v_gene: TRBV7-9; d_gene: .; CDR3nt: TGTGCCAGCAGCTCGGGGGGACTGTGGACGGTGAATTCACCCCTCCACTTT; CDR3aa: CASSSGGLWTVNSPLHF
abundance: .; j_gene: TRBJ2-1; v_gene: TRBV5-8; d_gene: TRBD2; CDR3nt: TGTGCCAGCAGCTTGGTGCCTGGGAGCGGGGGGGTTCTCAATGAGCAGTTCTTC; CDR3aa: CASSLVPGSGGVLNEQFF
abundance: .; j_gene: TRBJ1-2; v_gene: TRBV29-1; d_gene: TRBD1; CDR3nt: TGCAGCGTTCACGGACAGGGGGAGGACTATGGCTACACCTTC; CDR3aa: CSVHGQGEDYGYTF
abundance: .; j_gene: TRBJ1-2; v_gene: TRBV27; d_gene: TRBD1; CDR3nt: TGTGCCAGCAGTCAAAGGACAGGGAACTATGGCTACACCTTC; CDR3aa: CASSQRTGNYGYTF
abundance: .; j_gene: TRBJ2-7; v_gene: TRBV4-2; d_gene: TRBD2; CDR3nt: TGTGCCAGCAGCCAAGAAATCGGGACTAGCGGATTCTACGAGCAGTACTTC; CDR3aa: CASSQEIGTSGFYEQYF